The 27 T cell receptor beta chains reported below all come from one sample, sequenced in a study of blood T cell repertoires in COVID-19. Assay used: immunoSEQ multiplex PCR; TCRdb lists only in-frame clones, some missing. Of about 260,000 clones listed, around 80% are singletons. The sequencing input was PBMCs or T cells enriched from blood (not recorded which). These TCRs come from a man between 25 and 39 years old with acute COVID-19.

The rearrangement uses TRBV6-5 and TRBJ1-2; the D is unclear. The length of the CDR3 is 11 residues. Germline CDR1 MNHEY, CDR2 SVGAGI. The germline V and J ends were trimmed by 3 bases and 8 bases, with 7 bases remaining between them. CDR3 sequence (DNA): TGTGCCAGCAGTTATATCGGGGGCTACACCTTC. As protein: CASSYIGGYTF.

The chain employs TRBV20-1 and TRBJ2-2; D uncertain. The CDR3 sequence is 13 residues long. The V gene's germline CDR1 is DFQATT and CDR2 SNEGSKA (reference sequence). V lost 3 bases, J lost 2 bases, and 7 bases lay in between. The CDR3 sequence is CSASNRNTGELFF. The CDR3 DNA is TGCAGTGCTAGTAATAGAAACACCGGGGAGCTGTTTTTT.

The rearrangement joins TRBV4-3 to TRBJ1-4; the match to TRBD1 covers 7 bases. J was trimmed by 4 bases and V by 3 bases; bases with no gene match: 2. CDR1 is LGHNA and CDR2 is YSLEER in the germline V gene. CDR3 length: 14 amino acids. CDR3 sequence reads: CASSHRGFNEKLFF. The CDR3 coding sequence is TGCGCCAGCAGCCACAGGGGGTTTAATGAAAAACTGTTTTTT.

The rearrangement uses TRBV5-1 and TRBJ1-1; weak D call: TRBD1 (5 bases). The CDR3 contains 16 residues. Trimming pared 0 bases from V and 1 base from J, leaving 13 bases between. The V gene's germline CDR1 is SGHRS and CDR2 YFSETQ. The CDR3 region has the DNA TGCGCCAGCAGCTTGGGTGGGGGAGGTAGGAACACTGAAGCTTTCTTT. Its translation: CASSLGGGGRNTEAFF.

Concerning this clone itself: Within the sample, other DNA sequences also encode this same CDR3. The rearrangement uses TRBV12-3 or TRBV12-4 and TRBJ1-1; a weak D match, TRBD1 (5 bases). The CDR3 loop spans 13 amino acids. Trimming shortened V by 4 bases and J by 2 bases, and 8 bases separated the two germline ends. CDR3 DNA sequence: TGTGCCAGCAGTTGGGGGGGAAACACTGAAGCTTTCTTT. Protein product: CASSWGGNTEAFF.

This chain connects TRBV19 to TRBJ1-6; no reliable D call. Trimming stripped 5 bases from V and 10 bases from J, with 9 bases between. This CDR3 has 12 residues. Per germline, CDR1 LNHDA and CDR2 SQIVND (reference sequence). In DNA, the CDR3 is TGTGCCAGTAGTTTGCTGGAGTCACCCCTCCACTTT. Protein: CASSLLESPLHF.

The chain joins TRBV4-1 to TRBJ1-2, with TRBD1 matching 8 bases. V lost 4 bases to trimming and J lost 5 bases; unmatched junction nucleotides: 6. Germline V CDR1 and CDR2: MGHRA, YSYEKL. The CDR3 runs 14 residues. The CDR3 coding sequence is TGCGCCAGCAGCCGTGTGGGACAGGATTATGGCTACACCTTC. The encoded protein is CASSRVGQDYGYTF.

The chain links TRBV27 to TRBJ2-7; TRBD1 might be the D (7 bases). This CDR3 is built from 13 residues. CDR1 is MNHEY and CDR2 is SMNVEV in the germline V gene (reference sequence). Trimming removed 6 bases from V and 7 bases from J, with 16 bases in between. The CDR3 is CASRPTPGGEQYV. The CDR3, as DNA: TGTGCCAGCAGACCCACACCAGGGGGGGAGCAGTACGTC.

The J gene is TRBJ2-2, the V gene TRBV3-1 (or the pseudogene TRBV3-2), with D possibly TRBD2 on 6 matching bases. This CDR3 spans 14 amino acids. CDR1 and CDR2 (germline): LGHDT, YNNKEL (reference sequence). The V end was cut by 7 bases, the J end by 3 bases, with 12 bases between. The CDR3 loop is CASKGDSHTGELFF. DNA for the CDR3: TGTGCCAGCAAAGGGGACTCCCACACCGGGGAGCTGTTTTTT.

V and J are TRBV19 and TRBJ1-1; D gene uncertain. The CDR3 sequence is 13 residues long. Germline CDR1 LNHDA, CDR2 SQIVND (reference sequence). The V gene lost 8 bases and the J gene lost 0 bases, with 10 bases spanning the gap. The CDR3 reads CASREKMNTEAFF. The DNA of the CDR3 is TGTGCCAGTCGGGAGAAAATGAACACTGAAGCTTTCTTT.

The chain is built from TRBV6-6 and TRBJ1-4; D perhaps matches TRBD1 (5 bases). The CDR3 is 14 amino acids. Germline CDR1 MNHNY, CDR2 SVGAGI (reference sequence). The V gene lost 7 bases and the J gene lost 8 bases, with 17 bases spanning the gap. The CDR3: CASITGGAEEKLFF. DNA of the CDR3: TGTGCCAGCATAACCGGGGGAGCGGAAGAAAAACTGTTTTTT.

This clone was counted a single time. The chain is built from TRBV5-1 and TRBJ2-2; 12 bases match TRBD2. Germline V CDR1 and CDR2: SGHRS, YFSETQ. The CDR3 loop spans 16 amino acids. The V gene end was trimmed by 5 bases and the J gene end by 1 base; junction bases not matched to a gene: 3. Here the CDR3 reads CASRLGLAGNTGELFF. The CDR3 nucleotides are TGCGCCAGCAGACTGGGACTAGCGGGGAACACCGGGGAGCTGTTTTTT.

V gene TRBV27 combines with J gene TRBJ1-6, with 10 positions matching TRBD1. J was trimmed by 7 bases and V by 6 bases; bases with no gene match: 3. CDR3 length: 14 amino acids. Germline CDR1 MNHEY, CDR2 SMNVEV (reference sequence). CDR3 protein: CASSPDRGNSPLHF. The CDR3 nucleotides read TGTGCCAGCAGCCCGGACAGGGGGAATTCACCCCTCCACTTT.

Of note for this clone: Other DNA sequences from this sample encode an identical CDR3 as well. The genes are TRBV2 and TRBJ1-2, with TRBD1 matching 7 bases. Losses at the gene ends were 5 bases for V and 6 bases for J; bases not matched to a gene: 3. The CDR3 sequence is 12 residues long. The V gene's germline CDR1 is SNHLY and CDR2 FYNNEI. CDR3 bases: TGTGCCAGCAGTCGCGGGACAGATGGCTACACCTTC. The encoded protein is CASSRGTDGYTF.

This chain joins TRBV30 and TRBJ1-3; 7 nucleotides align to TRBD1. Trimming cost V 2 bases and J 0 bases; bases outside gene matches: 1. CDR3 length equals 14 residues. CDR1 is GTSNPN and CDR2 is SVGIG in the germline V gene (reference sequence). In DNA, the CDR3 is TGTGCCTGGAGTCGGGACAGCTCTGGAAACACCATATATTTT. Translation: CAWSRDSSGNTIYF.

This chain links TRBV28 with TRBJ1-1, with a possible D match to TRBD1 (5 bases). CDR1 and CDR2 from the germline V gene are MDHEN and SYDVKM. This CDR3 has 14 residues. Between the trimmed V and J ends, which lost 7 bases and 0 bases, there was a span of 12 bases. Written as DNA, the CDR3 is TGTGCCAGCACCATACAGGCTGTGAACACTGAAGCTTTCTTT. It is translated as CASTIQAVNTEAFF.

The chain links TRBV7-8 to TRBJ1-1; D gene unclear. Germline loops: CDR1 SGHVS, CDR2 FQNEAQ. Between the trimmed V and J ends, which lost 5 bases and 0 bases, there was a span of 7 bases. This CDR3 is built from 13 residues. CDR3 sequence: CASSPKLNTEAFF. DNA for the CDR3: TGTGCCAGCAGCCCTAAACTGAACACTGAAGCTTTCTTT.

V usage is TRBV7-3 and J usage is TRBJ1-1, with a tentative D call TRBD1 (5 bases). The V and J ends lost 2 bases and 7 bases respectively, with 17 bases between them. CDR3 length: 15 amino acids. Germline-derived CDR1 and CDR2 are SGHTA and FQGTGA. CDR3 in amino acids: CASSLSPDIGGEAFF. In DNA form, the CDR3 reads TGTGCCAGCAGCTTATCCCCGGACATAGGTGGTGAAGCTTTCTTT.

The genes are TRBV7-9 and TRBJ1-2; TRBD1 is a possible D gene (6 bases). Germline V CDR1 and CDR2: SEHNR, FQNEAQ (reference sequence). There are 12 residues in the CDR3. With 9 bases removed from V and 8 bases from J, the gap between germline ends came to 16 bases. The CDR3 nucleotides are TGTGCCAGACCGACAGGCGAAGGAGGCTACACCTTC. This encodes CARPTGEGGYTF.

This clone showed up just once. The rearrangement joins TRBV19 to TRBJ2-1; 7 positions agree with TRBD1. In germline, CDR1 is LNHDA, CDR2 SQIVND (reference sequence). The length of the CDR3 is 19 residues. The J segment lost 0 bases and the V segment lost 1 base, leaving 12 bases of the junction unmatched. The CDR3 DNA follows: TGTGCCAGTAGTATAGGACCAAGACAGGGCTTAGGCTCCTACAATGAGCAGTTCTTC. Residues: CASSIGPRQGLGSYNEQFF.

The gene calls are TRBV5-1 and TRBJ1-1, with 7 bases fitting TRBD1. Losses at the gene ends were 5 bases for V and 1 base for J; bases not matched to a gene: 8. Germline CDR1 is SGHRS and CDR2 is YFSETQ. This CDR3 is built from 15 residues. The CDR3 nucleotides read TGCGCCAGCAGACAAGGACAGGAGCAGAACACTGAAGCTTTCTTT. Its protein is CASRQGQEQNTEAFF.

V gene TRBV6-5 combines with J gene TRBJ2-4; possible D gene TRBD2, 5 bases. The CDR3 sequence is 14 residues long. Germline V gives CDR1 MNHEY, CDR2 SVGAGI. Trimming removed 8 bases from V and 0 bases from J, with 11 bases in between. This CDR3 is CASGAGLAKNIQYF. The DNA of the CDR3 is TGTGCCAGCGGAGCAGGACTAGCCAAAAACATTCAGTACTTC.

This sequence joins TRBV9 and TRBJ2-3, with a possible D match to TRBD1 (6 bases). V lost 4 bases and J 7 bases, leaving 16 bases between the germline ends. Germline CDR1 SGDLS, CDR2 YYNGEE. This CDR3 has 14 residues. CDR3 nucleotides: TGTGCCAGCAGCTCACAGATTACAGGGTATACGCAGTATTTT. It is translated as CASSSQITGYTQYF.

This rearrangement joins TRBV13 to TRBJ1-1; D gene unclear. CDR1 PRHDT and CDR2 FYEKMQ come from the germline V gene (reference sequence). Trimming left V 7 bases short and J 1 base short, with 22 bases between. This CDR3 contains 17 residues. The CDR3 DNA reads as TGTGCCAGCATGCGGGGAAGAATAAGTCGTGGGAACACTGAAGCTTTCTTT. Translation gives CASMRGRISRGNTEAFF.

To note about this clone: Distinct nucleotide sequences in the sample also encode this CDR3. The chain couples TRBV6-2 or TRBV6-3 to TRBJ2-3; D is unresolved. Germline lookup yields CDR1 MNHEY and CDR2 SVGEGT. There are 15 residues in the CDR3. Trimming removed 0 bases from V and 0 bases from J, with 7 bases in between. The chain's CDR3 is CASSYSRTSTDTQYF. The CDR3, as DNA: TGTGCCAGCAGTTACTCCCGAACTAGCACAGATACGCAGTATTTT.

The chain uses TRBV14 and TRBJ1-6, with D possibly matching TRBD1 (6 bases). With 4 bases removed from V and 0 bases from J, the gap between germline ends came to 13 bases. The CDR3 loop spans 17 amino acids. CDR1 and CDR2 from the germline V gene are SGHDN and FVKESK. For the CDR3, the DNA is TGTGCCAGCAGCCTGAGAGACAGGAGCTCCTATAATTCACCCCTCCACTTT. It encodes CASSLRDRSSYNSPLHF.

The V call is TRBV28, the J call TRBJ2-3; a weak D match, TRBD1 (6 bases). Germline CDR1 MDHEN, CDR2 SYDVKM. This CDR3 spans 15 amino acids. V lost 4 bases to trimming and J lost 1 base, with 12 bases between them. The CDR3, as DNA: TGTGCCAGCAGTTCCCCGGGACATCGCACAGATACGCAGTATTTT. Amino acids: CASSSPGHRTDTQYF.